This entry features one T cell receptor (beta chain) sequence. The entry originates in a study of blood T cell repertoires in COVID-19. Whole-study context: Samples of COVID-19 (acute and convalescent) were obtained from the United States, Italy and Spain. In each case, the material was cDNA or gDNA derived from T cells, B-cell-depleted T cells, or PBMCs.

Per the authors' pipeline: Estimated nucleated cell counts came from reference gene primer amplification. Generated by immunoSEQ multiplex PCR, the TCRdb table keeps only in-frame clones and is missing some. V and J calls and clone size are copied from that table; D and trimming were computed from the DNA. The repertoire consists of 25,000 to 30,000 clones, with 85% to 90% occurring once and the leading ten covering around 1.7%. CDR3 size: 15 residues. CDR1 is SGHRS and CDR2 is YFSETQ in the germline V gene. V lost 2 bases and J lost 4, with 12 bases in between. The sample comprised peripheral blood. This chain connects TRBV5-1 to TRBJ1-4; D possibly corresponds to TRBD1 (6 bases). The TCR sequence derives from a woman aged 55-70 years with active COVID-19. In DNA, the CDR3 is TGCGCCAGCAGCTTACAGGGATCGGATAATGAAAAACTGTTTTTT. It specifies CASSLQGSDNEKLFF.